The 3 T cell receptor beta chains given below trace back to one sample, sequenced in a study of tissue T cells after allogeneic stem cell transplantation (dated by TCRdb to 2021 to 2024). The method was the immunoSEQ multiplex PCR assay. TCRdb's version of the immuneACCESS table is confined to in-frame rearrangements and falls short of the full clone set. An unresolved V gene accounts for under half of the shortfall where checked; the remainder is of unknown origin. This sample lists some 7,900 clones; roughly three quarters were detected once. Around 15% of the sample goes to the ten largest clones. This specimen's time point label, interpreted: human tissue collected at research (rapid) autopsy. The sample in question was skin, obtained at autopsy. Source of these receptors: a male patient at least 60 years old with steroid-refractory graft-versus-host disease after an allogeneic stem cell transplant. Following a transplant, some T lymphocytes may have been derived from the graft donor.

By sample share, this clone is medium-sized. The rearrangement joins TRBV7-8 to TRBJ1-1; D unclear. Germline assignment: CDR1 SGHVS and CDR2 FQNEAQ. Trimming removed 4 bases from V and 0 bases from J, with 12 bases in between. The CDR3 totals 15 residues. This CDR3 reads CASSSLNPMNTEAFF. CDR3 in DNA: TGTGCCAGCAGCTCGCTGAACCCAATGAACACTGAAGCTTTCTTT.

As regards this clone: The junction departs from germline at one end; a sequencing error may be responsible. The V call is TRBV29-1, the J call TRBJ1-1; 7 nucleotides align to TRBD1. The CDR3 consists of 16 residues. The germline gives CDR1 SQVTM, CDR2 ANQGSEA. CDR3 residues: CSVEGEGAEHPTDAFF. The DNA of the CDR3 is TGCAGCGTTGAAGGCGAGGGGGCGGAACACCCCACTGACGCTTTCTTT. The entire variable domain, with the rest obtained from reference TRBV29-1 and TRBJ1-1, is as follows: SAVISQKPSRDICQRGTSLTIQCQVDSQVTMMFWYRQQPGQSLTLIATANQGSEATYESGFVIDKFPISRPNLTFSTLTVSNMSPEDSSIYLCSVEGEGAEHPTDAFFGQGTRLTVV.

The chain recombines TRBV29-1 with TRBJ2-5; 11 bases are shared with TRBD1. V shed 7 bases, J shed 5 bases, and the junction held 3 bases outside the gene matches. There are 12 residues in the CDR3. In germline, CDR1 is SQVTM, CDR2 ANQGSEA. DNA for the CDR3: TGCAGCGGCCGGACAGGGGGCGAGACCCAGTACTTC. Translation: CSGRTGGETQYF.